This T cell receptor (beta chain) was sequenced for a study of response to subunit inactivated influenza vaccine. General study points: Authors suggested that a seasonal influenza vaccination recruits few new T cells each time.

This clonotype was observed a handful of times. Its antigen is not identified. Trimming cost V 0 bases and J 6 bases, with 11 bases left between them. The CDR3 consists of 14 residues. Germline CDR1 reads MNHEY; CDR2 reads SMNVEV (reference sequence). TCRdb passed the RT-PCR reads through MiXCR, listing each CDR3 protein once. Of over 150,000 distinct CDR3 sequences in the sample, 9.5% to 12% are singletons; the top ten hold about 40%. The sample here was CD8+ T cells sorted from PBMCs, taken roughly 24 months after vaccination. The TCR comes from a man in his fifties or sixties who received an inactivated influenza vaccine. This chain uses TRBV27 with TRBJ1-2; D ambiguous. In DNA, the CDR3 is TGTGCCAGCAGTTTATCGAAGGCAGGAGATGGCTACACCTTC. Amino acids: CASSLSKAGDGYTF.